What follows is one T cell receptor (beta chain) and its context. Measured with immunoSEQ multiplex PCR; TCRdb has only the in-frame clones, and not every one. Of roughly 60,000 clones listed, 55% to 75% are singletons. The data were taken from a study of CD4+ T cells in melanoma. Sequenced input: tumor tissue. This clonotype was sampled from a human donor with melanoma.

The CDR3 DNA reads TGTGCCAGCAGACCCCAGGGGGGGAACACCGGGGAGCTGTTTTTT. Protein sequence: CASRPQGGNTGELFF. V and J are TRBV27 and TRBJ2-2; maybe TRBD1 (7 bases). Germline assignment: CDR1 MNHEY and CDR2 SMNVEV (reference sequence). The CDR3 consists of 15 residues. V lost 6 bases and J lost 1, with 12 bases in between.